This record looks at one T cell receptor beta chain sequence and its context. One junction end disagrees with the germline gene, perhaps due to a read error. This sample was included in a study of blood T cells in healthy people across ages. Germline-derived CDR1 and CDR2 are MNHEY and SVGEGT. CDR3 length: 12 amino acids. Through a sample-barcoded 5' primer and a J-beta primer mix, a second PCR was run for 7 to 11 cycles. One entry per CDR3 protein, called by TCRdb with MiXCR from the 5' RACE reads. Altogether roughly 1.5 million distinct CDR3 sequences are present, approximately 43% being singletons, with the ten largest covering approximately 4.1%.

The chain combines TRBV6-2 or TRBV6-3 with TRBJ2-5; perhaps TRBD1 as D (5 bases). The receptor was derived from a woman under 30 in good health. Sequencing was carried out using blood. CDR3 bases: TGTGTCAGCAGTTACTGGGGCGAGACCCAGTACTTC. This codes for CVSSYWGETQYF.